Shown below are 5 T cell receptor beta chains from a single sample sequenced in a study of glioma-infiltrating T cells after dendritic cell vaccination. Sequencing was performed with immunoSEQ multiplex PCR; in TCRdb, only in-frame clones are kept and a portion is missing. This sample has approximately 92,000 clones, with roughly 80% found just once. Time point reported: after dendritic cell vaccination, including at tumor progression/relapse. Sample: blood, taken after dendritic cell vaccination. Receptors originate from a human donor with glioblastoma.

The chain combines TRBV2 with TRBJ1-2, with unresolved D. CDR3 length equals 14 residues. With 1 base removed from V and 1 base from J, the gap between germline ends came to 7 bases. Germline V gives CDR1 SNHLY, CDR2 FYNNEI. CDR3 in DNA: TGTGCCAGCAGTGAAGTAGGAGTTAACTATGGCTACACCTTC. Amino acids: CASSEVGVNYGYTF.

The J gene is TRBJ2-1, the V gene TRBV7-9; a weak D match, TRBD2 (6 bases). The CDR3 runs 16 residues. Trimming shortened V by 5 bases and J by 0 bases, and 14 bases separated the two germline ends. Germline V lookup: CDR1 SEHNR, CDR2 FQNEAQ (reference sequence). The CDR3 loop reads CASSLRTKHSYNEQFF. CDR3 coding DNA: TGTGCCAGCAGCCTGAGGACTAAGCACTCCTACAATGAGCAGTTCTTC.

This clone came up a few times. CDR3: CATGQDNQPQHF. The CDR3 DNA reads as TGTGCCACGGGACAGGACAATCAGCCCCAGCATTTT. This sequence joins TRBV10-3 and TRBJ1-5; 8 bases are a match to TRBD1. The trim removed 10 bases at V and 3 bases at J, leaving 2 bases unmatched. The germline gives CDR1 ENHRY, CDR2 SYGVKD. This CDR3 has 12 residues.

This chain connects TRBV27 to TRBJ2-7, with D possibly matching TRBD2 (6 bases). The CDR3 sequence is 15 residues long. Trimming stripped 6 bases from V and 0 bases from J, with 15 bases between. Per germline, CDR1 MNHEY and CDR2 SMNVEV (reference sequence). The CDR3 protein is CASRVLAFDSYEQYF. The CDR3 nucleotides are TGTGCCAGCAGGGTTCTAGCGTTTGACTCCTACGAGCAGTACTTC.

This clone has a handful of counts. The chain employs TRBV2 and TRBJ2-1; D perhaps matches TRBD2 (6 bases). Trimming pared 5 bases from V and 0 bases from J, leaving 11 bases between. Germline V gene lookup returns CDR1 SNHLY and CDR2 FYNNEI. The CDR3 consists of 15 residues. The CDR3 sequence: CASSYKRVSYNEQFF. The DNA of the CDR3 is TGTGCCAGCAGTTATAAGCGGGTCTCCTACAATGAGCAGTTCTTC.